The 13 T cell receptor beta chains given below trace back to one sample, sequenced in a study of OX40 agonist ivuxolimab in advanced cancers. The assay was immunoSEQ multiplex PCR, and TCRdb's table has in-frame clones only and misses some. The sample lists 60,000 or so clones; 75% to 90% were seen once. The source material was CD4+ or CD8+ T cells sorted from blood, sampled in a trial of the OX40 agonist ivuxolimab. The receptors originated from an adult with an advanced solid tumor such as melanoma, head and neck, liver or kidney cancer.

This clone was recorded only once. J is TRBJ2-1 and V is TRBV19, with 14 bases identical to TRBD2. The CDR3 has 18 amino acids. Germline V gene data show CDR1 as LNHDA and CDR2 as SQIVND (reference sequence). J was trimmed by 4 bases and V by 0 bases; bases with no gene match: 5. Here the CDR3 reads CASSIDPGTSGRYNEQFF. Written as DNA, the CDR3 is TGTGCCAGTAGTATAGACCCCGGGACTAGCGGGAGATACAATGAGCAGTTCTTC. The entire variable domain, with the rest obtained from reference TRBV19 and TRBJ2-1, is as follows: DGGITQSPKYLFRKEGQNVTLSCEQNLNHDAMYWYRQDPGQGLRLIYYSQIVNDFQKGDIAEGYSVSREKKESFPLTVTSAQKNPTAFYLCASSIDPGTSGRYNEQFFGPGTRLTVL.

The gene calls are TRBV4-2 and TRBJ1-1; a possible D gene is TRBD1 (6 bases). The ends were cut back, 4 bases at V and 11 bases at J, with 14 bases in the middle. Germline CDR1 and CDR2: LGHNA and YNFKEQ. There are 12 residues in the CDR3. The CDR3 DNA reads TGTGCCAGCAGCCTGACAGGAGAGGGGGCTTTCTTT. Amino acid sequence: CASSLTGEGAFF.

The chain links TRBV5-1 to TRBJ2-2; 7 bases map to TRBD1. The germline gives CDR1 SGHRS, CDR2 YFSETQ. Trimming at V came to 7 bases and at J to 4 bases, leaving 7 bases not matched to a gene. The length of the CDR3 is 14 residues. The CDR3 spells CASRGQAGTGELFF. In DNA, the CDR3 is TGCGCCAGCCGTGGACAGGCCGGCACCGGGGAGCTGTTTTTT.

This sequence joins TRBV28 and TRBJ2-7; possibly TRBD2 for D (6 bases). Germline lookup yields CDR1 MDHEN and CDR2 SYDVKM. The CDR3 has 17 residues. V lost 2 bases and J 0 bases, leaving 17 bases between the germline ends. CDR3 bases: TGTGCCAGCAGTTTACGGGTAGCGGTTCTTAGCTCCTACGAGCAGTACTTC. Translation gives CASSLRVAVLSSYEQYF.

Note on this clone: Other DNA sequences in the same sample also yield this CDR3. This rearrangement joins TRBV5-1 to TRBJ1-2; TRBD1 aligns across 8 bases. The germline V gene encodes CDR1 SGHRS and CDR2 YFSETQ. The CDR3 is 14 amino acids. The V segment lost 3 bases and the J segment 10 bases; nucleotides outside the gene matches: 11. Here the CDR3 reads CASSSRQGAQDYTF. CDR3 DNA sequence: TGCGCCAGCAGCTCGCGGCAGGGGGCGCAAGACTACACCTTC.

This clone appeared once. The CDR3 region is CASSSRGQGNQPQHF. CDR3 nucleotide sequence: TGTGCCAGCAGTTCCCGTGGACAGGGGAATCAGCCCCAGCATTTT. J is TRBJ1-5 and V is TRBV28, with 9 bases that match TRBD1. Germline assignment: CDR1 MDHEN and CDR2 SYDVKM. V dropped 4 bases and J dropped 4; count of bases not matched to a gene: 5. This CDR3 comprises 15 residues.

The chain is built from TRBV6-5 and TRBJ1-1, with 7 bases identical to TRBD1. CDR3 length: 15 amino acids. Germline V gene sequence: CDR1 MNHEY, CDR2 SVGAGI. V shed 4 bases and J 11 bases; nucleotides not matched to a gene: 16. The CDR3 DNA is TGTGCCAGCAGTTCCGGACAGGCCCTCCTTCGAGTGGCTTTCTTT. Translation gives CASSSGQALLRVAFF.

The chain joins TRBV5-4 to TRBJ2-6; D gene ambiguous. Germline CDR1 SGHNT, CDR2 YYREEE (reference sequence). The V end was cut by 4 bases, the J end by 0 bases, with 11 bases between. The CDR3 contains 16 residues. CDR3 nucleotide sequence: TGTGCCAGCAGCCCAAGCCGGGCCTCTGGGGCCAACGTCCTGACTTTC. Translation: CASSPSRASGANVLTF. Full variable domain (missing parts from reference TRBV5-4 and TRBJ2-6): ETGVTQSPTHLIKTRGQQVTLRCSSQSGHNTVSWYQQALGQGPQFIFQYYREEENGRGNFPPRFSGLQFPNYSSELNVNALELDDSALYLCASSPSRASGANVLTFGAGSRLTVL.

The chain links TRBV7-9 to TRBJ2-1; D unresolved. This CDR3 is 15 amino acids long. V was trimmed by 2 bases and J by 4 bases, leaving 12 bases between them. Germline V gene lookup returns CDR1 SEHNR and CDR2 FQNEAQ (reference sequence). This CDR3 reads CASSLIRFGYNEQFF. The CDR3 DNA reads as TGTGCCAGCAGCTTAATTCGGTTCGGGTACAATGAGCAGTTCTTC.

This clone showed up just once. The genes are TRBV7-3 and TRBJ2-2; D possibly uses TRBD1 or TRBD2 (5 bases each). V was trimmed by 5 bases and J by 0 bases, leaving 7 bases between them. Germline values: CDR1 SGHTA, CDR2 FQGTGA. The CDR3 is 14 amino acids. The chain's CDR3 is CASSRGANTGELFF. DNA for the CDR3: TGTGCCAGCAGCCGGGGCGCGAACACCGGGGAGCTGTTTTTT.

The V gene is TRBV16, the J gene TRBJ2-5; 9 bases are a match to TRBD2. This CDR3 has 16 residues. The germline V gene encodes CDR1 KGHSY and CDR2 FQNENV. The V gene end was trimmed by 3 bases and the J gene end by 3 bases; junction bases not matched to a gene: 8. The CDR3 nucleotides are TGTGCCAGCAGCCAGAGATTTCGGACTAGCGAAGAGACCCAGTACTTC. The encoded protein is CASSQRFRTSEETQYF.

This clone was found a few times. The rearrangement uses TRBV15 and TRBJ2-1; 12 bases map to TRBD2. Trimming removed 4 bases from V and 0 bases from J; junction bases left unmatched: 13. Germline V lookup: CDR1 LNHNV, CDR2 YYDKDF (reference sequence). The CDR3 runs 20 residues. The CDR3 coding sequence is TGTGCCACCAGCAAAGCCCAAGGACTAGCGGGGCCTAGCTCCTACAATGAGCAGTTCTTC. Its translation: CATSKAQGLAGPSSYNEQFF. Drawing the rest from reference TRBV15 and TRBJ2-1, the complete variable domain is DAMVIQNPRYQVTQFGKPVTLSCSQTLNHNVMYWYQQKSSQAPKLLFHYYDKDFNNEADTPDNFQSRRPNTSFCFLDIRSPGLGDTAMYLCATSKAQGLAGPSSYNEQFFGPGTRLTVL.

The rearrangement links TRBV7-8 to TRBJ1-4; D remains unclear. This CDR3 comprises 13 residues. Germline V gene data show CDR1 as SGHVS and CDR2 as FQNEAQ. V was clipped by 2 bases and J by 13 bases, with 14 bases between them. The CDR3 is CASSLTGFLPLFF. The CDR3 region has the DNA TGTGCCAGCAGCTTAACGGGTTTTCTACCACTGTTTTTT.